This TCR beta chain was recorded in a study of control samples from healthy donors and cancer patients. Libraries were prepared by immunoSEQ multiplex PCR; TCRdb keeps only in-frame clonotypes and omits some of them. The table records more than 100,000 clones, around 88% of them present only once. CDR1 and CDR2 (germline): SGHAT, FQNNGV. V lost 2 bases and J lost 6; bases outside the gene matches: 6. The CDR3 length is 15 residues. The sample comprised PBMCs. V gene TRBV11-2 combines with J gene TRBJ2-2; TRBD1 aligns across 7 bases. The TCR comes from a man between 60 and 75 years old with lung cancer. The DNA for the CDR3 is TGTGCCAGCAGCTTAAGAACAGGGGATGCCGGGGAGCTGTTTTTT. It yields the protein CASSLRTGDAGELFF. The full variable domain, in which reference TRBV11-2 and TRBJ2-2 provide the parts outside the CDR3, is EAGVAQSPRYKIIEKRQSVAFWCNPISGHATLYWYQQILGQGPKLLIQFQNNGVVDDSQLPKDRFSAERLKGVDSTLKIQPAKLEDSAVYLCASSLRTGDAGELFFGEGSRLTVL.